The clone carrying this TCR beta chain was seen a handful of times. Profiling relied on immunoSEQ multiplex PCR, and the TCRdb table lists in-frame clones only, not all of them. The sample carries about 77,000 clones, more than 85% recorded once. The data were taken from a study of T cell changes during pregnancy in multiple sclerosis. The CDR3 loop spans 15 amino acids. CDR1 and CDR2 (germline): LNHNV, YYDKDF (reference sequence). V lost 5 bases to trimming and J lost 0 bases, with 8 bases between them. The material sequenced was peripheral blood, taken after pregnancy. The clonotype originates from a female donor in good health, enrolled as a control in a pregnancy study. This rearrangement joins TRBV15 to TRBJ2-6; D is unclear. This CDR3 is CATSLRGSGANVLTF. The CDR3 DNA reads TGTGCCACCAGCCTGCGAGGCTCTGGGGCCAACGTCCTGACTTTC.